This T cell receptor (beta chain) was captured by sequencing in a study of beta chain features in type 1 diabetes. TCRB transcripts that were expressed got sequenced, as all of the isolated RNA had been reverse transcribed. Produced via immunoSEQ multiplex PCR; TCRdb's table is partial and in-frame only. Among over 120,000 clones listed, about a tenth were seen once. From germline, CDR1 is WSHSY and CDR2 SAAADI. V gave up 3 bases and J gave up 4 bases; unmatched junction bases: 6. The CDR3 runs to 15 residues. Sequencing was performed on central memory CD4+ T cells from blood. The receptor's source is a man younger than 35 in good health. The chain couples TRBV10-2 to TRBJ1-3; TRBD1 matches at 7 bases. In DNA, the CDR3 is TGCGCCAGCAGTGATTCGACAGGGACGGGAAACACCATATATTTT. It is translated as CASSDSTGTGNTIYF.